The next 16 T cell receptor beta chains were all read from a single sample in a study of control samples from healthy donors and cancer patients. Method: immunoSEQ multiplex PCR; TCRdb's copy keeps in-frame clones and lacks some. The table has roughly 130,000 clones, nearly 90% seen once. The material sequenced was blood. The source of these receptors is a man between 45 and 60 years old in good health.

This clone has just a few counts. This chain joins TRBV29-1 and TRBJ2-7, with 7 bases aligning to TRBD2. Trimming at V came to 6 bases and at J to 3 bases, leaving 11 bases not matched to a gene. Germline V lookup: CDR1 SQVTM, CDR2 ANQGSEA. CDR3 length: 14 amino acids. Written as DNA, the CDR3 is TGCAGCGTGCGCAGGAGCGGGGAGGACTACGAGCAGTACTTC. It encodes CSVRRSGEDYEQYF.

The chain employs TRBV19 and TRBJ2-1; D gene uncertain. With 3 bases removed from V and 9 bases from J, the gap between germline ends came to 9 bases. Germline values: CDR1 LNHDA, CDR2 SQIVND (reference sequence). The CDR3 extends over 12 amino acids. The CDR3 DNA is TGTGCCAGTAGTATGCCCAGGCTTGAGCAGTTCTTC. Encoded protein: CASSMPRLEQFF.

The CDR3 loop reads CASRAQETQYF. The CDR3 DNA is TGTGCCAGCAGGGCGCAAGAGACCCAGTACTTC. The V call is TRBV5-4, the J call TRBJ2-5, with D unclear. Per the germline V gene, CDR1 is SGHNT and CDR2 is YYREEE (reference sequence). This CDR3 is built from 11 residues. Trimming removed 5 bases at V and 2 bases at J, with 4 bases between.

This sequence joins TRBV5-6 and TRBJ1-1, with TRBD1 matching 8 bases. The CDR3 extends over 13 amino acids. Germline CDR1 SGHDT, CDR2 YYEEEE. V lost 4 bases and J lost 5; bases outside the gene matches: 4. CDR3 loop: CASSTTGVTEAFF. CDR3 coding DNA: TGTGCCAGCAGCACGACAGGGGTGACTGAAGCTTTCTTT.

The chain recombines TRBV15 with TRBJ2-3, with 7 nucleotides matching TRBD1. Trimming took 6 bases from V and 0 from J; bases not matched to a gene: 6. Germline V CDR1 and CDR2: LNHNV, YYDKDF (reference sequence). The CDR3 loop spans 15 amino acids. The CDR3 bases are TGTGCCACCAGAATTGGGACAGCTAGCACAGATACGCAGTATTTT. It yields the protein CATRIGTASTDTQYF.

The chain joins TRBV6-5 to TRBJ1-3, with D possibly being TRBD1 (6 bases). Germline values: CDR1 MNHEY, CDR2 SVGAGI. The CDR3 extends over 15 amino acids. With 0 bases removed from V and 3 bases from J, the gap between germline ends came to 9 bases. The DNA of the CDR3 is TGTGCCAGCAGTTACTCGGACAGAAATGGAAACACCATATATTTT. This codes for CASSYSDRNGNTIYF.

A single count supports this clone. This rearrangement joins TRBV19 to TRBJ1-1; possibly TRBD1 for D (6 bases). The CDR3 sequence is 15 residues long. The germline gives CDR1 LNHDA, CDR2 SQIVND (reference sequence). V was pared by 3 bases and J by 0 bases, with 11 bases between. The DNA of the CDR3 is TGTGCCAGTAGTATGGTGGACAGCCTGAACACTGAAGCTTTCTTT. It encodes CASSMVDSLNTEAFF.

The chain joins TRBV30 to TRBJ1-2; tentative D call: TRBD1 (5 bases). Germline V gene lookup returns CDR1 GTSNPN and CDR2 SVGIG (reference sequence). V lost 3 bases, J lost 5 bases, and 16 bases lay in between. The CDR3 sequence is 14 residues long. The DNA of the CDR3 is TGTGCCTGGAGCTACGGGGGTTTAGGGTATGGCTACACCTTC. Protein sequence: CAWSYGGLGYGYTF.

This rearrangement joins TRBV4-1 to TRBJ2-3; D perhaps matches TRBD2 (5 bases). Germline values: CDR1 MGHRA, CDR2 YSYEKL. V shed 0 bases and J shed 1 base, with 17 bases lying between them. The CDR3 runs 18 residues. DNA of the CDR3: TGCGCCAGCAGCCAAGAGTTCGGGATTAAGGCTGGCACAGATACGCAGTATTTT. Encoded protein: CASSQEFGIKAGTDTQYF.

This chain connects TRBV9 to TRBJ1-6, with TRBD1 matching over 7 bases. Trimming took 4 bases from V and 7 from J; bases not matched to a gene: 5. The CDR3 is made up of 14 amino acids. Germline V gene lookup returns CDR1 SGDLS and CDR2 YYNGEE. In DNA form, the CDR3 reads TGTGCCAGCAGCCCCCGACAGGGAAATTCACCCCTCCACTTT. This encodes CASSPRQGNSPLHF.

The chain couples TRBV28 to TRBJ2-4, with D maybe TRBD2 (6 bases). Trimming pared 5 bases from V and 0 bases from J, leaving 8 bases between. This CDR3 comprises 14 residues. Germline V CDR1 and CDR2: MDHEN, SYDVKM. The CDR3 loop is CASSGGLAKNIQYF. CDR3 nucleotides: TGTGCCAGCAGTGGGGGACTAGCCAAAAACATTCAGTACTTC.

The gene calls are TRBV10-2 and TRBJ2-5; no reliable D call. The CDR3 sequence is 14 residues long. V dropped 0 bases and J dropped 5 bases, with 10 bases sitting between them. Germline CDR1 reads WSHSY; CDR2 reads SAAADI. The chain's CDR3 is CASSESGRQETQYF. The CDR3 DNA sequence: TGCGCCAGCAGTGAGTCGGGCAGGCAGGAGACCCAGTACTTC.

By share of the sample, this clone is medium-sized. V usage is TRBV7-9 and J usage is TRBJ2-3, with D possibly being TRBD2 (5 bases). Germline V gene sequence: CDR1 SEHNR, CDR2 FQNEAQ (reference sequence). The CDR3 extends over 16 amino acids. The germline V and J ends were trimmed by 1 base and 2 bases, with 13 bases remaining between them. CDR3 loop: CASSLVSGYYTDTQYF. The CDR3 region has the DNA TGTGCCAGCAGCTTAGTAAGCGGTTATTACACAGATACGCAGTATTTT.

This rearrangement joins TRBV18 to TRBJ2-7; D uncertain. Trimming removed 3 bases at V and 5 bases at J, with 11 bases between. Germline V CDR1 and CDR2: KGHSH, LQKENI. This CDR3 is 13 amino acids long. CDR3 in DNA: TGTGCCAGCTCACCTGACATTATCGACGAGCAGTACTTC. Its translation is CASSPDIIDEQYF.

The rearrangement links TRBV5-8 to TRBJ2-3, with D uncertain. V was trimmed by 2 bases and J by 0 bases, leaving 13 bases between them. The CDR3 contains 16 residues. Germline CDR1 is SGHTS and CDR2 is YDEGEE. Written as DNA, the CDR3 is TGTGCCAGCAGCTTAGGACGGGCTACTAGCACAGATACGCAGTATTTT. This sequence encodes CASSLGRATSTDTQYF.

This clone is a singleton in its sample. The rearrangement joins TRBV2 to TRBJ1-1; 7 nucleotides match TRBD1. V lost 4 bases to trimming and J lost 10 bases; unmatched junction nucleotides: 24. Germline CDR1 SNHLY, CDR2 FYNNEI. CDR3 length equals 18 residues. The CDR3 sequence: CASSVSGRQGEDRFSAFF. The CDR3 coding sequence is TGTGCCAGCAGTGTCTCCGGTCGTCAGGGGGAAGACCGGTTCTCAGCTTTCTTT.